This T cell receptor (beta chain) was captured by sequencing in a study of shared clonotypes between healthy human individuals. Profiled with immunoSEQ multiplex PCR; TCRdb holds only in-frame clones, not every one. The sample shows roughly 480,000 clones, around 80% of them seen only once. V shed 0 bases and J shed 6 bases, with 9 bases lying between them. The V gene's germline CDR1 is SGHVS and CDR2 FNYEAQ. This CDR3 has 13 amino acids. This receptor was obtained from a woman between 40 and 55 years old in good health. Some clones in this sample may be carry-over from other donors' samples. Sequenced sample: PBMCs. The chain combines TRBV7-6 with TRBJ2-7; unclear D gene. CDR3 residues: CASSLAQVGEQYF. The CDR3 bases are TGTGCCAGCAGCTTAGCGCAAGTGGGCGAGCAGTACTTC. Looking up the rest from reference TRBV7-6 and TRBJ2-7 gives the full variable domain: GAGVSQSPRYKVTKRGQDVALRCDPISGHVSLYWYRQALGQGPEFLTYFNYEAQQDKSGLPNDRFSAERPEGSISTLTIQRTEQRDSAMYRCASSLAQVGEQYFGPGTRLTVT.